This T cell receptor (beta chain) came from a study of identical twins. General study points: Cord blood beta clonotypes present at high abundance carried fewer insertions; no such pattern appeared in memory repertoires. Models underestimated how often monozygotic twins shared out-of-frame TCR alpha.

TCRdb independently ran MiXCR on the 5' RACE reads; one entry per CDR3 protein. The sample lists roughly 250,000 distinct CDR3 sequences, around an eighth occurring once. Ten or more counts support this clonotype. Its antigen is unknown. CDR1 and CDR2 from the germline V gene are SGHAT and FQNNGV. This CDR3 spans 17 amino acids. Germline trimming cut 3 bases from V and 2 bases from J; bases unmatched to any gene: 9. This receptor was taken from a woman aged 18-29 years in good health. V gene TRBV11-2 combines with J gene TRBJ2-2; 7 bases are shared with TRBD2. Input material: memory (CD45RO+) T cells sorted from blood. The CDR3 here is CASSLWGASGNTGELFF. The CDR3 coding sequence is TGTGCCAGCAGCTTGTGGGGAGCTAGCGGAAACACCGGGGAGCTGTTTTTT.